This TCR beta chain was observed in a study of T cells in Graves' hyperthyroidism and ophthalmopathy. In patients aged 18 to 65, hyperthyroidism was newly diagnosed, with duration under 2 months. RNA transcripts provided the source from which TCR beta CDR3 regions were amplified. During a first-round RT-PCR of the TCR CDR3, the HTBI primer set was used. TCRdb fed the multiplex PCR reads into MiXCR, producing one record per CDR3 protein. The table lists roughly 840,000 distinct CDR3 sequences, roughly 40% of them singletons, with approximately 10% in the top ten. This CDR3 has 16 amino acids. Germline CDR1 reads DFQATT; CDR2 reads SNEGSKA (reference sequence). Trimming removed 6 bases from V and 6 bases from J; junction bases left unmatched: 10.

The origin of this receptor is a man aged 18 to 30 with Graves' hyperthyroidism. Sequenced material: blood. The chain links TRBV20-1 to TRBJ2-2, with TRBD2 matching over 13 bases. CDR3 in amino acids: CSAWTSGSAGAGELFF. CDR3 DNA: TGCAGTGCCTGGACTAGCGGGAGTGCGGGGGCCGGGGAGCTGTTTTTT.